This TCR beta chain was sequenced during a study of T-cell memory formation after mild COVID-19. Whole-study results and caveats: CD4/CD8 balance held among clones contracting day 15 to 85, and later expanders leaned CD4+.

As regards this clonotype: The target antigen is unknown.

This CDR3 comprises 15 residues. Per germline, CDR1 MNHEY and CDR2 SMNVEV (reference sequence). Trimming pared 0 bases from V and 3 bases from J, leaving 12 bases between. TCRdb fed the 5' RACE reads into MiXCR, producing one record per CDR3 protein. Of around 300,000 distinct CDR3 sequences listed, approximately 15% were seen once; the top ten hold around 23%. This sequence joins TRBV27 and TRBJ2-7; D unresolved. The clonotype comes from a man aged 18 to 30 who had mild COVID-19 (a few samples of this study predate the infection). Cell type and time point are not known. Sequencing input: PBMCs or a T cell subset sorted from them (not recorded which). The CDR3, as DNA: TGTGCCAGCAGTTTATCGTGGGGTCATGTCTACGAGCAGTACTTC. This translates into CASSLSWGHVYEQYF.